Shown below are 30 T cell receptor beta chains from a single sample sequenced in a study of identical twins. TCRdb re-called the 5' RACE reads with MiXCR, one entry per CDR3 protein. The table records about 720,000 distinct CDR3 sequences, 8% to 9% of them present only once. These records were also assigned to another study, of yellow fever vaccine responses in identical twins.

Sequenced: PBMCs. The receptors come from a woman between 18 and 30 years old in good health.

This clonotype was counted many times. V and J are TRBV10-3 and TRBJ2-5; tentative D call: TRBD1 (6 bases). The germline V gene has CDR1 ENHRY and CDR2 SYGVKD. This CDR3 spans 16 amino acids. V was trimmed by 10 bases and J by 3 bases, leaving 24 bases between them. The CDR3 spells CASKTDPGTREETQYF. The CDR3 DNA is TGTGCCAGTAAGACTGATCCGGGGACAAGAGAAGAGACCCAGTACTTC.

This clonotype was recorded a few times. The J gene is TRBJ2-1, the V gene TRBV20-1, with 7 bases matching TRBD2. This CDR3 is built from 16 residues. Germline loops: CDR1 DFQATT, CDR2 SNEGSKA (reference sequence). Trimming cost V 1 base and J 3 bases; bases outside gene matches: 9. The CDR3 nucleotides are TGCAGTGCTAGAGTCTGGTTGGCGGGGGACTACAATGAGCAGTTCTTC. Its translation is CSARVWLAGDYNEQFF.

This clonotype was picked up many times. J is TRBJ2-5 and V is TRBV7-9; 15 bases agree with TRBD2. V shed 5 bases and J 5 bases; nucleotides not matched to a gene: 3. Per the germline V gene, CDR1 is SEHNR and CDR2 is FQNEAQ (reference sequence). CDR3 size: 15 residues. CDR3 in DNA: TGTGCCAGCAGCCCTGGACTAGCGGGAGGGGAGACCCAGTACTTC. As protein: CASSPGLAGGETQYF.

This clonotype was counted between two and nine times. The rearrangement joins TRBV15 to TRBJ2-3; D is tentatively TRBD1 or TRBD2 (5 bases each). Germline values: CDR1 LNHNV, CDR2 YYDKDF (reference sequence). This CDR3 is 15 amino acids long. The V end lost 5 bases, the J end lost 1 base, and 13 bases lay between the germline ends. The CDR3 is CATSQQLGGTDTQYF. The CDR3 region has the DNA TGTGCCACCAGCCAGCAACTAGGGGGCACAGATACGCAGTATTTT.

There are a few counts of this clonotype. This chain uses TRBV6-1 with TRBJ2-1, with D perhaps matching TRBD2 (7 bases). V shed 6 bases and J shed 5 bases, with 20 bases lying between them. Germline assignment: CDR1 MNHNS and CDR2 SASEGT. The CDR3 totals 16 residues. In nucleotides, the CDR3 is TGTGCCAGCAGCCGGCGAGGGAGGGGGATGAACAATGAGCAGTTCTTC. Translation gives CASSRRGRGMNNEQFF.

As to this clonotype: A much larger clone is a single base away; this may be a read error. The genes are TRBV12-3 or TRBV12-4 and TRBJ2-3; TRBD2 matches 11 bases. The CDR3 length is 17 residues. CDR3 DNA: TGTGCCAGCAGTTTAAGACTAGCGGGAACTAGCACAGGTACGCAGTATTTT. It translates to CASSLRLAGTSTGTQYF.

This clonotype occurred a few times. V usage is TRBV20-1 and J usage is TRBJ2-1; TRBD2 matches at 7 bases. Per the germline V gene, CDR1 is DFQATT and CDR2 is SNEGSKA (reference sequence). CDR3 size: 14 residues. V was clipped by 6 bases and J by 0 bases; unmatched bases: 5. The CDR3 loop reads CSATLAVSYNEQFF. The CDR3 DNA reads TGCAGTGCCACCCTAGCGGTCTCCTACAATGAGCAGTTCTTC.

The chain links TRBV11-2 to TRBJ2-7, with 7 bases fitting TRBD1. V was clipped by 4 bases and J by 3 bases; unmatched bases: 6. Germline values: CDR1 SGHAT, CDR2 FQNNGV. The CDR3 spans 14 residues. The CDR3: CASSSLQGFYEQYF. The CDR3 DNA reads TGTGCCAGCAGCTCTCTACAGGGGTTCTACGAGCAGTACTTC.

This chain uses TRBV20-1 with TRBJ2-7; 7 bases fit TRBD1. The CDR3 covers 15 residues. V lost 5 bases, J lost 4 bases, and 14 bases stayed unmatched. CDR1 and CDR2 (germline): DFQATT, SNEGSKA (reference sequence). The CDR3 nucleotides read TGCAGTGCTGACCCGGACCGAGGGGGCTTATACGAGCAGTACTTC. It encodes CSADPDRGGLYEQYF.

This clonotype has just a few counts. This rearrangement joins TRBV29-1 to TRBJ2-7, with TRBD2 matching 12 bases. The V and J ends lost 2 bases and 6 bases, in that order; junction bases with no gene match: 5. The CDR3 is 14 residues long. CDR1 and CDR2 (germline): SQVTM, ANQGSEA. The CDR3 here is CSVESASGRGEQYF. In nucleotides, the CDR3 is TGCAGCGTTGAATCGGCTAGCGGGAGGGGCGAGCAGTACTTC.

This clonotype was seen repeatedly, ten times or more. The V call is TRBV3-1, the J call TRBJ1-1; no clear D. V lost 3 bases, J lost 1 base, and 12 bases lay in between. This CDR3 has 15 residues. Germline CDR1 is LGHDT and CDR2 is YNNKEL (reference sequence). The CDR3 reads CASSQKRGENTEAFF. The CDR3 coding sequence is TGTGCCAGCAGCCAGAAGCGGGGAGAGAACACTGAAGCTTTCTTT. Variable domain in full (rest from reference TRBV3-1 and TRBJ1-1): DTAVSQTPKYLVTQMGNDKSIKCEQNLGHDTMYWYKQDSKKFLKIMFSYNNKELIINETVPNRFSPKSPDKAHLNLHINSLELGDSAVYFCASSQKRGENTEAFFGQGTRLTVV.

This clonotype was observed a handful of times. CDR3 nucleotide sequence: TGTGCCAGCAGCCATAGCGGGCTGTACAATGAGCAGTTCTTC. Its protein product is CASSHSGLYNEQFF. This rearrangement joins TRBV7-2 to TRBJ2-1, with 7 bases fitting TRBD2. The CDR3 has 14 amino acids. V shed 5 bases and J 4 bases; nucleotides not matched to a gene: 5. In germline, CDR1 is SGHTA, CDR2 FQGNSA.

The sample holds many counts of this clonotype. This chain uses TRBV29-1 with TRBJ2-7, with D uncertain. With 4 bases removed from V and 1 base from J, the gap between germline ends came to 5 bases. The CDR3 has 11 residues. Germline V gives CDR1 SQVTM, CDR2 ANQGSEA. CDR3 DNA sequence: TGCAGCGTTGTTCTATCCTACGAGCAGTACTTC. It yields the protein CSVVLSYEQYF.

This clonotype showed up just a few times. This chain uses TRBV29-1 with TRBJ1-1, with D maybe TRBD1 (6 bases). The germline V gene has CDR1 SQVTM and CDR2 ANQGSEA. V was shortened by 6 bases and J by 1 base, with 15 bases between the two germline ends. The CDR3 totals 14 residues. CDR3 residues: CSVERGSWNTEAFF. CDR3 coding DNA: TGCAGCGTCGAAAGGGGGAGTTGGAACACTGAAGCTTTCTTT.

The chain is built from TRBV29-1 and TRBJ2-1; D perhaps matches TRBD1 (6 bases). This CDR3 has 11 amino acids. Trimming took off 6 bases at V and 10 bases at J, with 13 bases between the two ends. Germline V gene sequence: CDR1 SQVTM, CDR2 ANQGSEA. The CDR3 reads CSVTLGQEQFF. The CDR3 nucleotides are TGCAGCGTGACCCTAGGACAGGAGCAGTTCTTC.

The rearrangement joins TRBV7-8 to TRBJ2-2; the match to TRBD1 covers 8 bases. CDR3 size: 16 residues. J lost 9 bases, V lost 0 bases, and 9 bases had no gene match. Germline V lookup: CDR1 SGHVS, CDR2 FQNEAQ. CDR3: CASSLASGGAYRELFF. CDR3 DNA: TGTGCCAGCAGCTTAGCCTCAGGGGGCGCCTATAGGGAGCTGTTTTTT. Together with reference TRBV7-8 and TRBJ2-2, the CDR3 gives the full variable domain: GAGVSQSPRYKVAKRGQDVALRCDPISGHVSLFWYQQALGQGPEFLTYFQNEAQLDKSGLPSDRFFAERPEGSVSTLKIQRTQQEDSAVYLCASSLASGGAYRELFFGEGSRLTVL.

There are many counts of this clonotype. V is TRBV7-2 and J is TRBJ2-2; TRBD1 matches at 10 bases. The CDR3 is made up of 15 amino acids. Losses at the gene ends were 2 bases for V and 5 bases for J; bases not matched to a gene: 2. Germline V gene lookup returns CDR1 SGHTA and CDR2 FQGNSA. CDR3 nucleotides: TGTGCCAGCAGCTTATGGACAGGGGGTACCGGGGAGCTGTTTTTT. Translation gives CASSLWTGGTGELFF.

This clonotype appeared a few times. The J gene is TRBJ1-1, the V gene TRBV6-2 or TRBV6-3; TRBD1 is a possible D gene (5 bases). V was shortened by 4 bases and J by 6 bases, with 15 bases between the two germline ends. In germline, CDR1 is MNHEY, CDR2 SVGEGT. CDR3 length: 14 residues. The CDR3: CASSSPGRRSEAFF. CDR3 nucleotide sequence: TGTGCCAGCAGTTCCCCAGGGAGGAGATCTGAAGCTTTCTTT.

This clonotype was observed a few times. The gene calls are TRBV20-1 and TRBJ2-7; D perhaps matches TRBD2 (7 bases). The V gene lost 1 base and the J gene lost 0 bases, with 16 bases spanning the gap. This CDR3 spans 16 amino acids. Germline CDR1 is DFQATT and CDR2 is SNEGSKA (reference sequence). The CDR3 loop is CSARGRLAGASYEQYF. CDR3 DNA sequence: TGCAGTGCTAGAGGCCGTTTGGCGGGGGCCTCCTACGAGCAGTACTTC.

This clonotype was observed at least ten times. The chain joins TRBV11-2 to TRBJ2-7; the D is unclear. The V end was cut by 6 bases, the J end by 6 bases, with 15 bases between. Germline-derived CDR1 and CDR2 are SGHAT and FQNNGV. The CDR3 consists of 13 residues. CDR3 DNA sequence: TGTGCCAGCAGTCTGAGGTGGGGAAGCGAGCAGTACTTC. It encodes CASSLRWGSEQYF.

In this sample, this clonotype turned up many times. The chain joins TRBV7-6 to TRBJ2-1; the D call may be TRBD1 or TRBD2 (5 bases each). Per germline, CDR1 SGHVS and CDR2 FNYEAQ. The CDR3 runs 17 residues. V gave up 1 base and J gave up 4 bases, with 17 bases separating them. CDR3: CASSLGGLQEGYNEQFF. CDR3 coding DNA: TGTGCCAGCAGCTTAGGGGGTTTGCAAGAGGGGTACAATGAGCAGTTCTTC.

This clonotype was counted a few times. The genes are TRBV7-9 and TRBJ2-7, with a possible D match to TRBD2 (6 bases). The CDR3 has 15 residues. The germline V gene has CDR1 SEHNR and CDR2 FQNEAQ (reference sequence). The V and J ends lost 5 bases and 2 bases respectively, with 16 bases between them. CDR3 sequence reads: CASSARGTVPYEQYF. CDR3 in DNA: TGTGCCAGCAGCGCGCGCGGGACTGTACCCTACGAGCAGTACTTC.

This clonotype was recorded at least ten times. The chain is built from TRBV6-5 and TRBJ2-7; 7 bases fit TRBD2. The CDR3 sequence is 11 residues long. Germline V lookup: CDR1 MNHEY, CDR2 SVGAGI. Unmatched junction bases numbered 2, after V lost 6 bases and J lost 6 bases. The CDR3 region has the DNA TGTGCCAGCAGATCGGGGGGCGAGCAGTACTTC. It specifies CASRSGGEQYF.

V usage is TRBV6-2 or TRBV6-3 and J usage is TRBJ2-1; the D gene could be TRBD1 or TRBD2 (6 bases each). Trimming shortened V by 3 bases and J by 2 bases, and 8 bases separated the two germline ends. Looked up from germline, CDR1 is MNHEY and CDR2 is SVGEGT. The CDR3 covers 14 residues. The CDR3: CASSYGGPYNEQFF. The CDR3 DNA reads TGTGCCAGCAGTTATGGGGGGCCCTACAATGAGCAGTTCTTC.

As regards this clonotype: A much larger clone lies a single base off, so this may be a read error. This sequence joins TRBV5-1 and TRBJ2-1; 10 nucleotides agree with TRBD2. The CDR3 has 16 amino acids. Germline loops: CDR1 SGHRS, CDR2 YFSETQ. This CDR3 is CAGSLERGGSYNEQFF. In DNA form, the CDR3 reads TGCGCCGGCAGCTTGGAGCGGGGGGGCTCCTACAATGAGCAGTTCTTC.

J is TRBJ2-7 and V is TRBV20-1; 13 bases match TRBD2. The V gene end was trimmed by 7 bases and the J gene end by 4 bases; junction bases not matched to a gene: 4. The CDR3 covers 13 residues. From germline, CDR1 is DFQATT and CDR2 SNEGSKA (reference sequence). The DNA for the CDR3 is TGCAGTGGCCAACTAGCGGGAGGGTACGAGCAGTACTTC. The encoded protein is CSGQLAGGYEQYF.

This clonotype was detected only a few times. The rearrangement links TRBV12-3 or TRBV12-4 to TRBJ2-2; 9 nucleotides line up with TRBD2. This CDR3 contains 16 residues. V gave up 3 bases and J gave up 7 bases; unmatched junction bases: 9. The CDR3 region is CASSFEAGGLGGELFF. In nucleotides, the CDR3 is TGTGCCAGCAGTTTTGAGGCGGGGGGGCTCGGCGGGGAGCTGTTTTTT.

This clonotype was found a few times. CDR3 DNA sequence: TGTGCCAGCAACCGTGGGACGGCGAACACTGAAGCTTTCTTT. It is translated as CASNRGTANTEAFF. The V and J genes are TRBV7-9 and TRBJ1-1, with D tentatively TRBD1 (5 bases). V was cut by 7 bases and J by 1 base, with 13 bases left in between. From germline, CDR1 is SEHNR and CDR2 FQNEAQ (reference sequence). The CDR3 has 14 residues.

The chain combines TRBV5-1 with TRBJ2-3; 8 positions agree with TRBD1. The V and J ends lost 5 bases and 0 bases, in that order; junction bases with no gene match: 14. The germline CDR1 and CDR2 sequences are SGHRS and YFSETQ. This CDR3 is built from 18 residues. The CDR3 sequence: CASRVGQGAYRSTDTQYF. CDR3 nucleotide sequence: TGCGCCAGCAGAGTGGGGCAGGGGGCCTACAGGAGCACAGATACGCAGTATTTT.

The chain employs TRBV12-3 or TRBV12-4 and TRBJ2-5; D may be TRBD1 (5 bases). The CDR3 contains 14 residues. With 2 bases removed from V and 4 bases from J, the gap between germline ends came to 11 bases. The CDR3 region is CASSLSRDLETQYF. For the CDR3, the DNA is TGTGCCAGCAGTTTAAGCAGGGATCTAGAGACCCAGTACTTC.